A single sample gave rise to the 3 T cell receptor beta chains below, sequenced in a study of OX40 agonist ivuxolimab in advanced cancers. Repertoires were generated with immunoSEQ multiplex PCR, while TCRdb's copy carries only in-frame clones and drops some. The sample consists of roughly 100,000 clones, about nine tenths of them appearing once. This material consisted of CD4+ or CD8+ T cells sorted from blood, taken in a trial of the OX40 agonist ivuxolimab. The receptors originated from an adult with an advanced solid tumor such as melanoma, head and neck, liver or kidney cancer.

The rearrangement joins TRBV11-2 to TRBJ2-3; TRBD2 might be the D (6 bases). Germline loops: CDR1 SGHAT, CDR2 FQNNGV. The V and J ends lost 7 bases and 0 bases respectively, with 8 bases between them. The CDR3 is 13 amino acids. For the CDR3, the DNA is TGTGCCAGCACGGGGACTAGCACAGATACGCAGTATTTT. Translation: CASTGTSTDTQYF. Together with reference TRBV11-2 and TRBJ2-3, the CDR3 gives the full variable domain: EAGVAQSPRYKIIEKRQSVAFWCNPISGHATLYWYQQILGQGPKLLIQFQNNGVVDDSQLPKDRFSAERLKGVDSTLKIQPAKLEDSAVYLCASTGTSTDTQYFGPGTRLTVL.

The CDR3 reads CASSRSGGAGNEQFF. The CDR3 coding sequence is TGTGCCAGCAGTCGTAGCGGGGGGGCCGGTAATGAGCAGTTCTTC. The chain recombines TRBV28 with TRBJ2-1, with 11 bases matching TRBD2. With V trimmed by 5 bases and J by 7 bases, 7 bases remained unmatched. This CDR3 spans 15 amino acids. Germline V lookup: CDR1 MDHEN, CDR2 SYDVKM. Combining the CDR3 with reference TRBV28 and TRBJ2-1 gives the whole variable domain DVKVTQSSRYLVKRTGEKVFLECVQDMDHENMFWYRQDPGLGLRLIYFSYDVKMKEKGDIPEGYSVSREKKERFSLILESASTNQTSMYLCASSRSGGAGNEQFFGPGTRLTVL.

The CDR3 reads CASSARTGAGNNEQFF. As DNA, the CDR3 is TGTGCCAGCAGTGCACGGACAGGGGCTGGTAACAATGAGCAGTTCTTC. The chain employs TRBV25-1 and TRBJ2-1, with 9 bases aligning to TRBD1. After removal of 4 bases from V and 5 bases from J, the junction contained 9 bases not matched to a gene. The germline CDR1 and CDR2 sequences are MGHDK and SYGVNS. The CDR3 covers 16 residues. Full variable domain (rest looked up from reference TRBV25-1 and TRBJ2-1): EADIYQTPRYLVIGTGKKITLECSQTMGHDKMYWYQQDPGMELHLIHYSYGVNSTEKGDLSSESTVSRIRTEHFPLTLESARPSHTSQYLCASSARTGAGNNEQFFGPGTRLTVL.